This TCR beta chain was found in a study of blood T cell repertoires in COVID-19. TCRdb's copy holds only in-frame clones and misses some; the assay was immunoSEQ multiplex PCR. The sample has more than 200,000 clones; 88% are singletons. Trimming cost V 3 bases and J 1 base, with 12 bases left between them. The CDR3 is 15 residues long. Per the germline V gene, CDR1 is SGHTA and CDR2 is FQGNSA. The rearrangement uses TRBV7-2 and TRBJ1-1; D might be TRBD1 (5 bases). The clonotype comes from a human donor in a cohort sampled during active COVID-19. The sample taken for sequencing was peripheral blood. DNA for the CDR3: TGTGCCAGCAGCTTGGGGGGGTCGGGGAACACTGAAGCTTTCTTT. This codes for CASSLGGSGNTEAFF.